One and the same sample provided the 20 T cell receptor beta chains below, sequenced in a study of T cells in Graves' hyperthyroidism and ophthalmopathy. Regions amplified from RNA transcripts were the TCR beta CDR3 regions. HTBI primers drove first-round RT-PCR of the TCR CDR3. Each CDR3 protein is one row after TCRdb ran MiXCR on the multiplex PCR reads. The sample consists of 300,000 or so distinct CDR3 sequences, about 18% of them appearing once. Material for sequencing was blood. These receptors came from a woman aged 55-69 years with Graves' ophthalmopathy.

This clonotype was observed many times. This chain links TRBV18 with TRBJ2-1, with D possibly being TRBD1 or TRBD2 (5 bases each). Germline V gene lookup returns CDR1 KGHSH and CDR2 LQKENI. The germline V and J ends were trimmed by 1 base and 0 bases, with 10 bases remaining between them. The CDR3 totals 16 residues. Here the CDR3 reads CASSPLRGLSYNEQFF. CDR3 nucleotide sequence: TGTGCCAGCTCACCACTGAGGGGCCTCTCCTACAATGAGCAGTTCTTC.

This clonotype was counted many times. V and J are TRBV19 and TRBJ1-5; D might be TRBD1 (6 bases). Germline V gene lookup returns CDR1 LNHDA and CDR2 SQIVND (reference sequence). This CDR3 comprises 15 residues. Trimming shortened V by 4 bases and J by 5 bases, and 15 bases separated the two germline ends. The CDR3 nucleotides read TGTGCCAGTAGTACGATACAGGGATGGGATCAGCCCCAGCATTTT. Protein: CASSTIQGWDQPQHF.

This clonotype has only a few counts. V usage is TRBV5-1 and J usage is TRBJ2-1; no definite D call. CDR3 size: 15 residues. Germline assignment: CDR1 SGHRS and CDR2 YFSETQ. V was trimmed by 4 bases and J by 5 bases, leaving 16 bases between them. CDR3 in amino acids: CASSRGFQYDNEQFF. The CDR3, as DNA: TGCGCCAGCAGCCGCGGCTTCCAATACGACAATGAGCAGTTCTTC.

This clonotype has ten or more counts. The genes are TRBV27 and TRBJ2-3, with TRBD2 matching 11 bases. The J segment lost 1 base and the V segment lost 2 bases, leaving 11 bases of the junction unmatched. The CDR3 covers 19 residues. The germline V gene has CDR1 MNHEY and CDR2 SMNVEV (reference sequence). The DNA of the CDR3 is TGTGCCAGCAGTTTAAAAGAACCACTAGCGGGAGAAGGCACAGATACGCAGTATTTT. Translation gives CASSLKEPLAGEGTDTQYF.

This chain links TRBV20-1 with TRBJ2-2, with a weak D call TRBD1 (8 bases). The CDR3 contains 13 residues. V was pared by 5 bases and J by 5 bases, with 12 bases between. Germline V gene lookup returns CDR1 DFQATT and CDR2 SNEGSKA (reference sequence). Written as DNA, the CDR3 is TGCAGTGCTCAACAGGGGGGGACCGGGGAGCTGTTTTTT. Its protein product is CSAQQGGTGELFF.

The DNA for the CDR3 is TGTGCCACCAGCAAGAAGCAGGGGGGTTCAGTGTATGGTGAAAAACTGTTTTTT. Its translation is CATSKKQGGSVYGEKLFF. J is TRBJ1-4 and V is TRBV15, with 7 nucleotides matching TRBD1. The CDR3 totals 18 residues. J lost 7 bases, V lost 4 bases, and 18 bases had no gene match. The germline gives CDR1 LNHNV, CDR2 YYDKDF (reference sequence).

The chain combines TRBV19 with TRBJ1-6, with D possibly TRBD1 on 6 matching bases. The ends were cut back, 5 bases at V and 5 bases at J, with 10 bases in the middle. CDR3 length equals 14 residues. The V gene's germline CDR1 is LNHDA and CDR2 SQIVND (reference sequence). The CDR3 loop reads CASSPRGDNSPLHF. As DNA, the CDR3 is TGTGCCAGTAGTCCCAGGGGAGATAATTCACCCCTCCACTTT.

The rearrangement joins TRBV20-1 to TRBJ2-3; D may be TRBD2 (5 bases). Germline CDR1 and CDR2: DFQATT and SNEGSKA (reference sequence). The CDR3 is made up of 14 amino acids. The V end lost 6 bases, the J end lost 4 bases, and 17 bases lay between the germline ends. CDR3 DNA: TGCAGTGCCCCATTTTCGGGGTTTGCAGATACGCAGTATTTT. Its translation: CSAPFSGFADTQYF.

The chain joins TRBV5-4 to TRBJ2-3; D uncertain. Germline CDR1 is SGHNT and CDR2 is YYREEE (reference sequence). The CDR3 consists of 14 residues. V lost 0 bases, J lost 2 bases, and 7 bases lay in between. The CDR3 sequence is CASSLVADTDTQYF. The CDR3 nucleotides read TGTGCCAGCAGCTTGGTAGCTGACACAGATACGCAGTATTTT.

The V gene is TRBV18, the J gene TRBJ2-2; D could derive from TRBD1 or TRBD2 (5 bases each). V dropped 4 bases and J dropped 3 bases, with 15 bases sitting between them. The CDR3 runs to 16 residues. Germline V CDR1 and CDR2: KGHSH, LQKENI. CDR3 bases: TGTGCCAGCTCACGTAACCGGGACCCGTACACCGGGGAGCTGTTTTTT. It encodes CASSRNRDPYTGELFF.

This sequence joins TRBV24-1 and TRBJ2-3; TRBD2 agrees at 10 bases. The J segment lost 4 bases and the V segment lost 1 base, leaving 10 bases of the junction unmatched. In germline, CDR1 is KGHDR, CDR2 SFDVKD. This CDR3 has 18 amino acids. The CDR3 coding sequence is TGTGCCACCAGTGATTTTCTAAGGACTAGCGGAGAATCAGATACGCAGTATTTT. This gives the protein CATSDFLRTSGESDTQYF.

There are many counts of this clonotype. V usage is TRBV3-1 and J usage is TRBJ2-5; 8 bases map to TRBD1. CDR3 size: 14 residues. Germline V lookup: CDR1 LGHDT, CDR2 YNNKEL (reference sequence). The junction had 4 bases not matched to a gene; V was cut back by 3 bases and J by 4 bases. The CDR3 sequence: CASSQDRDGETQYF. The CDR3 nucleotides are TGTGCCAGCAGCCAGGACAGGGACGGAGAGACCCAGTACTTC.

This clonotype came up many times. CDR3 amino acids: CASSLDRDILALHF. CDR3 nucleotides: TGTGCCAGCAGCTTAGACCGGGATATCCTAGCCCTCCACTTT. This rearrangement joins TRBV13 to TRBJ1-6; no clear D. This CDR3 contains 14 residues. Per the germline V gene, CDR1 is PRHDT and CDR2 is FYEKMQ (reference sequence). Trimming removed 1 base from V and 14 bases from J, with 15 bases in between.

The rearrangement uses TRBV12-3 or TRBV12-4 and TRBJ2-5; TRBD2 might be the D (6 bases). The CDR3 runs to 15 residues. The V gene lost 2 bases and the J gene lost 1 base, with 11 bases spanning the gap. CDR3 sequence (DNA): TGTGCCAGCAGTTTAACAGGAGGGGTCCAAGAGACCCAGTACTTC. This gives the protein CASSLTGGVQETQYF.

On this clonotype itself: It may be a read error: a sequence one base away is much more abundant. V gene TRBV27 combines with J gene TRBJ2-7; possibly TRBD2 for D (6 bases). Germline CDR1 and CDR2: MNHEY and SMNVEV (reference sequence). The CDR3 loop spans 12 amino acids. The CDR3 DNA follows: TGTGCCAGCGGTTTATCGGGGGACGAGCAGTACTTC. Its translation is CASGLSGDEQYF.

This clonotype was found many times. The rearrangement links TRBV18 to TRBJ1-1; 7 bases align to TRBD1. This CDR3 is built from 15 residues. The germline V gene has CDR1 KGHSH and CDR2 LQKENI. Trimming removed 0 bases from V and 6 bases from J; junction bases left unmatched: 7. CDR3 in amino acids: CASSPPSQGIAEAFF. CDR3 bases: TGTGCCAGCTCACCACCGTCACAGGGGATCGCTGAAGCTTTCTTT.

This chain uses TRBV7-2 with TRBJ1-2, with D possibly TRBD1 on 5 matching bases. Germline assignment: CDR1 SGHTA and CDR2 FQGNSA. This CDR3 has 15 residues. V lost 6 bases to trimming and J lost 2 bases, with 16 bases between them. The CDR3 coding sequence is TGTGCCAGCAGGGGAACTACGGGGGGGAACTATGGCTACACCTTC. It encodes CASRGTTGGNYGYTF.

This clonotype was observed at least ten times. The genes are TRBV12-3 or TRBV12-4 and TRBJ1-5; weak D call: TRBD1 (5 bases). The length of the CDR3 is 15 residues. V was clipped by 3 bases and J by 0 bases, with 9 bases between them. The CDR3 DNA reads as TGTGCCAGCAGTTTTCGTGACAGTAGCAATCAGCCCCAGCATTTT. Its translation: CASSFRDSSNQPQHF.

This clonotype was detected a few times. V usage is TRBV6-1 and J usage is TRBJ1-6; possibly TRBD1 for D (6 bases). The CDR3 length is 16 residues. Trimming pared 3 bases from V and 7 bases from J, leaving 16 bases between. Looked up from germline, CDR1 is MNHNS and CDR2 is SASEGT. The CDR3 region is CASSEILTGSNSPLHF. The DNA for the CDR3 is TGTGCCAGCAGTGAGATACTGACAGGTTCAAATTCACCCCTCCACTTT.

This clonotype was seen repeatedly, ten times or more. CDR3 protein: CASSYGPGTDTQYF. In DNA form, the CDR3 reads TGTGCCAGCAGTTACGGACCGGGCACAGATACGCAGTATTTT. The chain joins TRBV6-2 or TRBV6-3 to TRBJ2-3; D remains unclear. This CDR3 contains 14 residues. Per the germline V gene, CDR1 is MNHEY and CDR2 is SVGEGT. V was shortened by 2 bases and J by 1 base, with 7 bases between the two germline ends.